Following are 3 T cell receptor beta chains from one sample sequenced in a study of shared clonotypes between healthy human individuals. The method was immunoSEQ multiplex PCR; TCRdb's version includes in-frame clones alone and lacks a portion of them. The data show just under 350,000 clones, around 67% seen once. Sequencing was performed on memory CD4+ T cells sorted from blood. As to subset: CD45RA-negative fraction. The receptors stem from a young man in good health.

This clone came up a few times. This sequence joins TRBV18 and TRBJ1-4, with 7 positions matching TRBD1. The CDR3 loop spans 15 amino acids. Germline V gives CDR1 KGHSH, CDR2 LQKENI. V shed 3 bases and J 3 bases; nucleotides not matched to a gene: 4. The CDR3 loop is CASSPQGEANEKLFF. The CDR3 coding sequence is TGTGCCAGCTCACCTCAGGGGGAGGCTAATGAAAAACTGTTTTTT.

The sample holds many counts of this clone. The chain couples TRBV12-5 to TRBJ1-1, with D unresolved. V lost 5 bases and J lost 2, with 9 bases in between. Per germline, CDR1 LGHNT and CDR2 FRNRAP. The CDR3 sequence is 13 residues long. The CDR3 here is CASGLAFNTEAFF. CDR3 nucleotides: TGTGCTAGTGGTCTTGCATTTAACACTGAAGCTTTCTTT.

This clone was detected a few times. The V call is TRBV2, the J call TRBJ1-6; weak D call: TRBD1 (5 bases). The germline V and J ends were trimmed by 4 bases and 3 bases, with 16 bases remaining between them. The germline CDR1 and CDR2 sequences are SNHLY and FYNNEI. This CDR3 is 17 amino acids long. The CDR3 bases are TGTGCCAGCAGTGCGACCTCCTCAGGGAGCTATAATTCACCCCTCCACTTT. Its translation is CASSATSSGSYNSPLHF.